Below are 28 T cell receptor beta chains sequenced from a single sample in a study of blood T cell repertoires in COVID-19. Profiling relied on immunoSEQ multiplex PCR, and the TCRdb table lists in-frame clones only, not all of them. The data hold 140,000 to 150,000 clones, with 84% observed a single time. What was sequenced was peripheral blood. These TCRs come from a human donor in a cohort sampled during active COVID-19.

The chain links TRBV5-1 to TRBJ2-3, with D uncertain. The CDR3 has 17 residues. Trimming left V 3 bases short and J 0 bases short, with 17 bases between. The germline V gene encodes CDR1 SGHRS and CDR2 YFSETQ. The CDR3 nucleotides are TGCGCCAGCAGCTCTGGCGGCTCCTACCCTAGCACAGATACGCAGTATTTT. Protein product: CASSSGGSYPSTDTQYF. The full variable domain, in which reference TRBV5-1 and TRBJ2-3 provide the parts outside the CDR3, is KAGVTQTPRYLIKTRGQQVTLSCSPISGHRSVSWYQQTPGQGLQFLFEYFSETQRNKGNFPGRFSGRQFSNSRSEMNVSTLELGDSALYLCASSSGGSYPSTDTQYFGPGTRLTVL.

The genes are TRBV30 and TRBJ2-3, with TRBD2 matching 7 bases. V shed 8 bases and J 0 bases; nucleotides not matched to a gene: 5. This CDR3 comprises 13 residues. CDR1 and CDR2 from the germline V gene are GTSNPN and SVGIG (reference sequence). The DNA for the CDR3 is TGTGCCACGACTAGCTCTAGCACAGATACGCAGTATTTT. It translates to CATTSSSTDTQYF.

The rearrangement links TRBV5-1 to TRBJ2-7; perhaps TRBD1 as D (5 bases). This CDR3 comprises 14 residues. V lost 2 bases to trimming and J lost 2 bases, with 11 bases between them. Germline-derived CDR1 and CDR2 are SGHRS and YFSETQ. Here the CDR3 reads CASSFSTEPYEQYF. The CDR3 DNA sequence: TGCGCCAGCAGCTTCTCGACAGAGCCCTACGAGCAGTACTTC.

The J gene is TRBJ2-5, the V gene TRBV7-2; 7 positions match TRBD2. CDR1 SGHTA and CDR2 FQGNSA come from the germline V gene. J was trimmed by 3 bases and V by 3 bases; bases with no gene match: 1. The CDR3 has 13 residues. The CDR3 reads CASSFAGEETQYF. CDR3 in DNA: TGTGCCAGCAGCTTCGCGGGGGAAGAGACCCAGTACTTC. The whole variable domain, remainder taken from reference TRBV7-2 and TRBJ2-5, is GAGVSQSPSNKVTEKGKDVELRCDPISGHTALYWYRQSLGQGLEFLIYFQGNSAPDKSGLPSDRFSAERTGGSVSTLTIQRTQQEDSAVYLCASSFAGEETQYFGPGTRLLVL.

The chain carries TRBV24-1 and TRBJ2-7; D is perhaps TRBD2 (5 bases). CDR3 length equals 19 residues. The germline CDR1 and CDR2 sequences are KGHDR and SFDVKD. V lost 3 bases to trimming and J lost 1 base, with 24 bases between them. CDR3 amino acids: CATSDPTRDLATKSYEQYV. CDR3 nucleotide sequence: TGTGCCACCAGTGATCCGACCCGCGATCTAGCAACGAAATCCTACGAGCAGTACGTC.

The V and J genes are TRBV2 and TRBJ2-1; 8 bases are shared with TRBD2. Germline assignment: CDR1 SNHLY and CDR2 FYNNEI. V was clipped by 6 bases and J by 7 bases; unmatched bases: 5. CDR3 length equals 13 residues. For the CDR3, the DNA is TGTGCCAGCAGCCGGGAGGGCCGGAATGAGCAGTTCTTC. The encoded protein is CASSREGRNEQFF.

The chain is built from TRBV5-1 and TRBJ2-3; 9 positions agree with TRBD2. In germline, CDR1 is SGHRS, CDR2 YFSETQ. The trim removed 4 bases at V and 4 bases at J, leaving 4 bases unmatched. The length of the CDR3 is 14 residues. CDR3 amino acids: CASSHGTSPDTQYF. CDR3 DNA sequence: TGCGCCAGCAGCCACGGGACTAGCCCAGATACGCAGTATTTT.

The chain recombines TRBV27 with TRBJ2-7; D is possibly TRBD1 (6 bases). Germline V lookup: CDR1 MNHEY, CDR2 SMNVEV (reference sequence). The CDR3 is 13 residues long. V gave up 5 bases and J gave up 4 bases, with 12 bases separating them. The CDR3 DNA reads TGTGCCAGCAGTCTCCAACAGGGTTACGAGCAGTACTTC. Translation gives CASSLQQGYEQYF.

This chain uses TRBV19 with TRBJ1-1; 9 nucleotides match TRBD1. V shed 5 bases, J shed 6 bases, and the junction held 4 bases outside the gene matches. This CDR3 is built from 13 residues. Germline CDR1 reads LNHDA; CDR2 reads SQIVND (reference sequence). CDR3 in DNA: TGTGCCAGTAGTGGACAGGGGAGGGCTGAAGCTTTCTTT. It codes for CASSGQGRAEAFF.

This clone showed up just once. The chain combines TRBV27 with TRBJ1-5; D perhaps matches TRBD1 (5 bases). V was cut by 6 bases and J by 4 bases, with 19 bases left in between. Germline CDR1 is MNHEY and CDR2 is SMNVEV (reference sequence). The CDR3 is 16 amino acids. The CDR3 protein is CASSTLSWGGNQPQHF. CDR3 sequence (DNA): TGTGCCAGCAGCACCCTGAGTTGGGGGGGAAATCAGCCCCAGCATTTT.

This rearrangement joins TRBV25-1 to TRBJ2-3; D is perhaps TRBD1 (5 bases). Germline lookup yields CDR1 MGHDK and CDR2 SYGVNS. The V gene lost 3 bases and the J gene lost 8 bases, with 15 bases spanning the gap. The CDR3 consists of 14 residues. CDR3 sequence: CASSDEQGWGTQYF. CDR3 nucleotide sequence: TGTGCCAGCAGTGACGAGCAGGGCTGGGGTACGCAGTATTTT.

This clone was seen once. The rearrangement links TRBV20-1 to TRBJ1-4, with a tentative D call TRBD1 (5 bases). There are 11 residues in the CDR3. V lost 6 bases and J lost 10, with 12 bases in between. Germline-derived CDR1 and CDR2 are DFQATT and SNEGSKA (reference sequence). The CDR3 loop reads CSAGAGGKLFF. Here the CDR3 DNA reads TGCAGTGCCGGAGCGGGGGGAAAACTGTTTTTT.

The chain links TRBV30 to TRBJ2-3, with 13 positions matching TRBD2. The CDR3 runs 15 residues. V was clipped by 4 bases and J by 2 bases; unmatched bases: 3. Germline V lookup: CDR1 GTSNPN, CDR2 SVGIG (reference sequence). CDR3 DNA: TGTGCCTGGACGGGACTAGCGGGGATCACAGATACGCAGTATTTT. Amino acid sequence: CAWTGLAGITDTQYF.

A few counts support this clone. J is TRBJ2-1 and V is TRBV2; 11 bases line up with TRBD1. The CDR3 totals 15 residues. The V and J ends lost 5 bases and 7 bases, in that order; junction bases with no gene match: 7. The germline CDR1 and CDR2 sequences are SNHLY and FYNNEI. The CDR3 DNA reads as TGTGCCAGCAGTCCTGGACAGGGGGCGGTAAATGAGCAGTTCTTC. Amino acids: CASSPGQGAVNEQFF.

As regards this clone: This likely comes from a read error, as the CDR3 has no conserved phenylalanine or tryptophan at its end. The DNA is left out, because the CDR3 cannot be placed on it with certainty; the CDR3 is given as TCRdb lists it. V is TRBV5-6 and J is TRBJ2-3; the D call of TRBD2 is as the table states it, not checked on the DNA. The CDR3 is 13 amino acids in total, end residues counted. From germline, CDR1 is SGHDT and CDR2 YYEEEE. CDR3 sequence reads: CASSASTGMPQLY.

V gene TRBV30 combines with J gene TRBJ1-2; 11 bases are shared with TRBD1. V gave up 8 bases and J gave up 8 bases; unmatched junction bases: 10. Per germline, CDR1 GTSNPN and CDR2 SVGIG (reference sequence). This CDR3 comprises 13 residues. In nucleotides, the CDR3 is TGTGCCGCTATCCCGGGACAGGGGGTCGGCTACACCTTC. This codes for CAAIPGQGVGYTF.

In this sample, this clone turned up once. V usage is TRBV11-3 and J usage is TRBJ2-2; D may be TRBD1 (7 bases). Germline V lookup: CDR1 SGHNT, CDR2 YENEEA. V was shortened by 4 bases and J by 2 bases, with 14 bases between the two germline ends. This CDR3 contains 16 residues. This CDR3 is CASSWEQGGNTGELFF. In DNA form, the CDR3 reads TGTGCCAGCAGCTGGGAGCAGGGGGGCAACACCGGGGAGCTGTTTTTT. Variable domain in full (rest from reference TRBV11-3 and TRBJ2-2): EAGVVQSPRYKIIEKKQPVAFWCNPISGHNTLYWYLQNLGQGPELLIRYENEEAVDDSQLPKDRFSAERLKGVDSTLKIQPAELGDSAVYLCASSWEQGGNTGELFFGEGSRLTVL.

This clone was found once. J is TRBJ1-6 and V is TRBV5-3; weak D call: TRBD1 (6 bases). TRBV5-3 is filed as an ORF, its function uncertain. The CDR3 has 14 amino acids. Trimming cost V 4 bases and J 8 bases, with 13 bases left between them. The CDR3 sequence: CARSRDGGHSPLHF. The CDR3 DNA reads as TGTGCCAGAAGCCGGGACGGGGGGCATTCACCCCTCCACTTT.

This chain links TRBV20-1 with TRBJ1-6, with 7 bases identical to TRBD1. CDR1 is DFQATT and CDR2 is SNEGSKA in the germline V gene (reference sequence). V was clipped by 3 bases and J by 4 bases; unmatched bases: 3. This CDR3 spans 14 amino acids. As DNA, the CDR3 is TGCAGTGCTAGTTCACAGGGGTATAATTCACCCCTCCACTTT. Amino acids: CSASSQGYNSPLHF.

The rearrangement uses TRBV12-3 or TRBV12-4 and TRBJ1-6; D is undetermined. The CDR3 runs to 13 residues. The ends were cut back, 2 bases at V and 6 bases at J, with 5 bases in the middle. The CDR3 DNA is TGTGCCAGCAGTTTACAGGTTAATTCACCCCTCCACTTT. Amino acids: CASSLQVNSPLHF.

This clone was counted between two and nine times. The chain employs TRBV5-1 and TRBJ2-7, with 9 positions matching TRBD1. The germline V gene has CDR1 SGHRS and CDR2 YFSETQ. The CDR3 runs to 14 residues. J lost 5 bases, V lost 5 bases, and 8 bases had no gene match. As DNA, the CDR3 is TGCGCCAGCAGTTCCGGACAGGGGATCCACGAGCAGTACTTC. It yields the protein CASSSGQGIHEQYF.

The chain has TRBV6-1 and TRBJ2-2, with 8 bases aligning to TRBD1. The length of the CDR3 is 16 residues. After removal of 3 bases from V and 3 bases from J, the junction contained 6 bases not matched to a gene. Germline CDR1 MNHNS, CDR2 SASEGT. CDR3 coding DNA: TGTGCCAGCAGTGAGGGATCAGGGGGCTACACCGGGGAGCTGTTTTTT. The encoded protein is CASSEGSGGYTGELFF.

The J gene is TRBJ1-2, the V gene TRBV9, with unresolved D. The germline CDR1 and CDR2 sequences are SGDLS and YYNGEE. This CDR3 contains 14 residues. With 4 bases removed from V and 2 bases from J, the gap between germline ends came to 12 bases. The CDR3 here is CASSPPSGNYGYTF. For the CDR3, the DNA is TGTGCCAGCAGCCCCCCCTCGGGAAACTATGGCTACACCTTC.

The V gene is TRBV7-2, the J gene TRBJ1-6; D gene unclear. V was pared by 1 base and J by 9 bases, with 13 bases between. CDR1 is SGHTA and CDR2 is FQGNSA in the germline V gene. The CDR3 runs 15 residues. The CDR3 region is CASSLGGGEGSPLHF. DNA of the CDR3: TGTGCCAGCAGCTTAGGTGGTGGGGAGGGTTCACCCCTCCACTTT.

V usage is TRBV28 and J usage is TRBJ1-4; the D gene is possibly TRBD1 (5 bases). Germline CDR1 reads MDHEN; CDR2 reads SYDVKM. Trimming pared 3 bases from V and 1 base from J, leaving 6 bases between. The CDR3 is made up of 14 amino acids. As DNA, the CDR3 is TGTGCCAGCAGTTTGGGGCGAACTAATGAAAAACTGTTTTTT. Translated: CASSLGRTNEKLFF.

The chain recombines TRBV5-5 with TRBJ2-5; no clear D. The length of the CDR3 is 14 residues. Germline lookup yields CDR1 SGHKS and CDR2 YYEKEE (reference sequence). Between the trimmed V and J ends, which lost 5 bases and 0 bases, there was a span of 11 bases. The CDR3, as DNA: TGTGCCAGCAGACAGAAGAGAGACCAAGAGACCCAGTACTTC. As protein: CASRQKRDQETQYF.

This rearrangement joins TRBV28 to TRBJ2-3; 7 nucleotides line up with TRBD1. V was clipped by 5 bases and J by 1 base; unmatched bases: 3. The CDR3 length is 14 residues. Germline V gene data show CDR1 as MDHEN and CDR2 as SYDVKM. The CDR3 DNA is TGTGCCAGCAGTCCAGGGGGAGGCACAGATACGCAGTATTTT. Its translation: CASSPGGGTDTQYF.

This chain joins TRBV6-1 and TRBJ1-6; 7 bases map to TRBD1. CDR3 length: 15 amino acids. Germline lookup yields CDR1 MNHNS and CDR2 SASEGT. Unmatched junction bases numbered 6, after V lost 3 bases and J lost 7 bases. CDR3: CASSDTGVVNSPLHF. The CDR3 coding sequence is TGTGCCAGCAGTGATACAGGGGTAGTGAATTCACCCCTCCACTTT.